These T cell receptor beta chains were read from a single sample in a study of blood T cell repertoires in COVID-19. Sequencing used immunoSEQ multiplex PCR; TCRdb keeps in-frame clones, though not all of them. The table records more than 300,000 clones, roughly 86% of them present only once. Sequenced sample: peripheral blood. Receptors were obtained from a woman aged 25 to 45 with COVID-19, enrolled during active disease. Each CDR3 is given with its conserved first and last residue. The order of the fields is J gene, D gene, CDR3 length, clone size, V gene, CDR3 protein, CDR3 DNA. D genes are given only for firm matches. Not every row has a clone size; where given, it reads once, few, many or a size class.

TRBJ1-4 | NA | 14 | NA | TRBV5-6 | CASSTGLPNEKLFF | TGTGCCAGCAGTACAGGGCTCCCTAATGAAAAACTGTTTTTT
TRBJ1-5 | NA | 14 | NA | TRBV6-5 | CASSLQGPRQPQHF | TGTGCCAGCAGCCTACAGGGCCCCCGGCAGCCCCAGCATTTT
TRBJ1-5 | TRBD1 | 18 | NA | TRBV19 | CATSSGTGGEYSNQPQHF | TGTGCCACCTCGTCCGGGACAGGGGGCGAATATAGCAATCAGCCCCAGCATTTT
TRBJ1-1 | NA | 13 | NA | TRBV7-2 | CASSPDTGTEAFF | TGTGCCAGCAGCCCGGACACTGGGACTGAAGCTTTCTTT
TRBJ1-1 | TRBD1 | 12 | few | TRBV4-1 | CASSQRTGEAFF | TGCGCCAGCAGCCAACGGACAGGTGAAGCTTTCTTT
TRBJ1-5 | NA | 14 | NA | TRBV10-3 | CAISEGREYQPQHF | TGTGCCATCAGTGAGGGCAGGGAATATCAGCCCCAGCATTTT
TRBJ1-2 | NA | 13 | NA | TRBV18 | CASSGQGYYGYTF | TGTGCCAGCTCAGGGCAGGGCTACTATGGCTACACCTTC
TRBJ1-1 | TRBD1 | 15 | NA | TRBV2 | CASSVSGTGNTEAFF | TGTGCCAGCAGTGTATCCGGGACAGGTAACACTGAAGCTTTCTTT
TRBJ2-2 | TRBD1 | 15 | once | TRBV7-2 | CASSSRQGRTGELFF | TGTGCCAGCAGCTCCAGACAGGGCCGGACCGGGGAGCTGTTTTTT
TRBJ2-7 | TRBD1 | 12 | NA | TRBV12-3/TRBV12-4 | CASSTGGYEQYF | TGTGCCAGCAGTACAGGGGGCTACGAGCAGTACTTC
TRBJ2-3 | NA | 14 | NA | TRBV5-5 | CASSWAGSTDTQYF | TGTGCCAGCAGCTGGGCAGGGAGCACAGATACGCAGTATTTT
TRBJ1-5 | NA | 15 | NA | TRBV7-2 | CASSLGPRDNQPQHF | TGTGCCAGCAGCTTAGGGCCCAGGGACAATCAGCCCCAGCATTTT
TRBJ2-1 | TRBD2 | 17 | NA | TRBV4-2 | CASSPKLSGGPGDEQFF | TGTGCCAGCAGCCCCAAGTTGAGCGGGGGACCGGGAGATGAGCAGTTCTTC
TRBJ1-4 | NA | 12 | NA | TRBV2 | CASSVQGEKLFF | TGTGCCAGCAGTGTCCAGGGTGAAAAACTGTTTTTT
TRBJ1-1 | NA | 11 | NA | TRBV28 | CASSFGTEAFF | TGTGCCAGCAGTTTCGGTACTGAAGCTTTCTTT
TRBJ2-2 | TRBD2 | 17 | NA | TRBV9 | CASSVGLRGANTGELFF | TGTGCCAGCAGCGTAGGACTCCGGGGGGCGAACACCGGGGAGCTGTTTTTT
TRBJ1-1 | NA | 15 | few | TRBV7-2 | CASRPTGTQNTEAFF | TGTGCCAGCAGGCCAACGGGGACACAGAACACTGAAGCTTTCTTT
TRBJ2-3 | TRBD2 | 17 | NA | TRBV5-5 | CASSFPPRGGRTDTQYF | TGTGCCAGCAGCTTCCCTCCCCGCGGGGGGCGCACAGATACGCAGTATTTT
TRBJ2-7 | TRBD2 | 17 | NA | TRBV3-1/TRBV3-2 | CASSRRPRLAGADEQYF | TGTGCCAGCAGCCGTAGGCCCCGACTAGCGGGGGCCGACGAGCAGTACTTC
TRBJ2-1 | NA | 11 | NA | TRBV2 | CASTGYNEQFF | TGTGCCAGCACGGGATACAATGAGCAGTTCTTC
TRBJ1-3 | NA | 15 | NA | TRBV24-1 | CATSGTGTAGNTIYF | TGTGCCACCAGTGGAACAGGGACCGCTGGAAACACCATATATTTT
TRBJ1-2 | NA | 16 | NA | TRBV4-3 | CASSQDALTANYGYTF | TGCGCCAGCAGCCAAGATGCCCTGACAGCTAACTATGGCTACACCTTC
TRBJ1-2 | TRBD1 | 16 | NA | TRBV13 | CASSPRDRKVAYGYTF | TGTGCCAGCAGCCCCCGGGACAGGAAGGTCGCCTATGGCTACACCTTC
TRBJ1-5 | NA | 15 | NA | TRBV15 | CATSRDRVSNQPQHF | TGTGCCACCAGCAGAGACAGGGTTAGCAATCAGCCCCAGCATTTT
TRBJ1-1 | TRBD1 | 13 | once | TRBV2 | CASGRDRVTEAFF | TGTGCCAGCGGGCGGGACAGGGTCACTGAAGCTTTCTTT
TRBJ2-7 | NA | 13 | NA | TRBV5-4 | CASSLGTVREQYF | TGTGCCAGCAGCCTCGGGACTGTTCGGGAGCAGTACTTC
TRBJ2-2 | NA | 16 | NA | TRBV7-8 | CASSPRAEADTGELFF | TGTGCCAGCAGCCCGAGGGCCGAGGCAGACACCGGGGAGCTGTTTTTT
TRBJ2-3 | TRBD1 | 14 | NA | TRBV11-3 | CASSRQGDTDTQYF | TGTGCCAGCAGCCGACAGGGCGACACAGATACGCAGTATTTT
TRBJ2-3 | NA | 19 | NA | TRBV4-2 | CASSQGEGRLVWGTDTQYF | TGTGCCAGCAGCCAAGGAGAGGGCCGACTAGTCTGGGGCACAGATACGCAGTATTTT
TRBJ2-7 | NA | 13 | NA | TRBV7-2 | CASSLTQGGEQYF | TGTGCCAGCAGCTTAACCCAGGGGGGAGAGCAGTACTTC
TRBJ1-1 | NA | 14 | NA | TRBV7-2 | CASSLSGPHTEAFF | TGTGCCAGCAGCTTAAGTGGGCCTCACACTGAAGCTTTCTTT
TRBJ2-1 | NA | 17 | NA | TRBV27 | CASSSRGSGLAYNEQFF | TGTGCCAGCAGTTCCCGGGGGTCGGGGCTCGCTTACAATGAGCAGTTCTTC
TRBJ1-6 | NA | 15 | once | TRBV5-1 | CASSLGGGNNSPLHF | TGCGCCAGCAGCTTGGGGGGAGGGAATAATTCACCCCTCCACTTT
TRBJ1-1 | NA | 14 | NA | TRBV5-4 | CASRKVGTRAEAFF | TGTGCCAGCAGAAAAGTCGGGACTCGGGCTGAAGCTTTCTTT
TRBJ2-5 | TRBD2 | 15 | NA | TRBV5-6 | CASSPRPSGGETQYF | TGTGCCAGCAGCCCGCGGCCTAGCGGGGGGGAGACCCAGTACTTC
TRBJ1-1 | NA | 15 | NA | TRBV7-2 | CASSLGRAAVTEAFF | TGTGCCAGCAGCTTAGGTCGAGCGGCTGTCACTGAAGCTTTCTTT
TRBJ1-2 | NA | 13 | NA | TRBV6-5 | CASSTTGSGGYTF | TGTGCCAGCAGTACCACAGGGTCGGGTGGCTACACCTTC
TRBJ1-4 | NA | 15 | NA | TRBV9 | CASSPTGFEGEKLFF | TGTGCCAGCAGCCCCACAGGGTTCGAAGGTGAAAAACTGTTTTTT
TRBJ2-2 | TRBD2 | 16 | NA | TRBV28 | CASSTLTGLATGELFF | TGTGCCAGCAGTACCCTGACGGGACTAGCAACCGGGGAGCTGTTTTTT
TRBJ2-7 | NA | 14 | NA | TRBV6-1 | CASSEWRGSYEQYF | TGTGCCAGCAGTGAGTGGCGGGGTTCCTACGAGCAGTACTTC
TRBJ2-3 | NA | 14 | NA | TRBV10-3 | CAISGELDLNTQYF | TGTGCCATCAGTGGGGAACTAGACCTAAATACGCAGTATTTT
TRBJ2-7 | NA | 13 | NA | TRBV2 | CVIDRLNSYEQYF | TGTGTCATAGACAGGTTAAACTCCTACGAGCAGTACTTC
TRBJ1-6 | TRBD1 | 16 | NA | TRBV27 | CASSLTGEGGDSPLHF | TGTGCCAGCAGTTTGACAGGGGAAGGAGGTGATTCACCCCTCCACTTT
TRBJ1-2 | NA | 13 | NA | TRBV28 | CASSLQGAEGYTF | TGTGCCAGCTCCCTACAGGGAGCGGAGGGCTACACCTTC
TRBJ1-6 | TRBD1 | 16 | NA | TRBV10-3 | CAISAGQVSYNSPLHF | TGTGCCATCAGCGCGGGACAGGTCTCCTATAATTCACCCCTCCACTTT
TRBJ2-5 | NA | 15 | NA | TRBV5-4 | CASSFQTGGKETQYF | TGTGCCAGCAGCTTCCAAACCGGGGGAAAAGAGACCCAGTACTTC
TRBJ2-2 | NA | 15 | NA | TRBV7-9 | CASSSQGGVAGELFF | TGTGCCAGCAGCTCCCAGGGCGGGGTCGCCGGGGAGCTGTTTTTT
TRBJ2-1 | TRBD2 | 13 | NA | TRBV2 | CASRGLAGGEQFF | TGTGCCAGCAGAGGACTAGCGGGGGGTGAGCAGTTCTTC
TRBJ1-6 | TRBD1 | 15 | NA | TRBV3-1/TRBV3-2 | CASRLQGTRNSPLHF | TGTGCCAGCAGACTACAGGGGACTCGGAATTCACCCCTCCACTTT
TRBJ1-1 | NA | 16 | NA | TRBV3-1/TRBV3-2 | CASSQVGLGQISEAFF | TGTGCCAGCAGCCAAGTCGGTTTAGGACAGATAAGTGAAGCTTTCTTT
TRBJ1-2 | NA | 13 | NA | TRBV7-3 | CASSAQGGYGYTF | TGTGCCAGCAGCGCACAGGGTGGTTATGGCTACACCTTC
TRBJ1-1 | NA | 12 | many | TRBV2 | CASRRGPAEAFF | TGTGCCAGCAGGCGGGGCCCGGCTGAAGCTTTCTTT
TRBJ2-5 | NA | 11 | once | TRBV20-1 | CSSVRGETQYF | TGCAGTTCCGTAAGGGGAGAGACCCAGTACTTC
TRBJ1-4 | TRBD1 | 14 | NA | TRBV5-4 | CASSRDRVVEKLFF | TGTGCCAGCAGCCGAGACAGGGTGGTGGAAAAACTGTTTTTT
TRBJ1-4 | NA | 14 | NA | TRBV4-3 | CASSQEERNEKLFF | TGCGCCAGCAGCCAAGAAGAGAGGAATGAAAAACTGTTTTTT
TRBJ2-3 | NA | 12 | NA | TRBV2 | CASQLGTDTQYF | TGTGCCAGTCAACTAGGGACAGATACGCAGTATTTT